The rows below give T cell receptor beta chains drawn from one sample of a study of neurological immune-mediated disorders. MiXCR was run by TCRdb on the 5' RACE reads, yielding one entry per CDR3 protein. The table has 69,000 or so distinct CDR3 sequences, roughly 4.4% seen once. Sequenced input: PBMCs. Receptor source: a woman aged 70-85 years with multiple sclerosis. Both conserved end residues are part of each CDR3. D genes are given only for firm matches. Only part of the rows carry a size: once, few, many, or a class if the clone is expanded.

NA	TRBV3-1	many	TRBJ2-7	CASSQDYAREQYF	TGTGCCAGCAGCCAAGATTACGCGCGCGAGCAGTACTTC
NA	TRBV4-3	many	TRBJ2-2	CASSLRAGANTGELFF	TGCGCCAGCAGCCTTCGGGCGGGTGCGAACACCGGGGAGCTGTTTTTT
NA	TRBV7-9	many	TRBJ2-5	CASSSETQYF	TGTGCCAGCAGCTCTGAGACCCAGTACTTC
NA	TRBV3-1	few	TRBJ1-2	CASSQGQVNGYTF	TGTGCCAGCAGCCAAGGGCAGGTGAATGGCTACACCTTC
NA	TRBV29-1	few	TRBJ1-2	CSTPSGYGYTF	TGCAGCACACCTTCCGGCTATGGCTACACCTTC
NA	TRBV5-1	few	TRBJ1-4	CASSLLPNEKLFF	TGCGCCAGCAGCTTGCTCCCTAATGAAAAACTGTTTTTT
NA	TRBV5-5	many	TRBJ2-1	CASSGLKPNEQFF	TGTGCCAGCAGCGGTCTCAAGCCCAATGAGCAGTTCTTC
TRBD1	TRBV20-1	many	TRBJ2-5	CSAPDRVRGYQETQYF	TGCAGTGCCCCGGACAGGGTCCGGGGGTATCAAGAGACCCAGTACTTC
NA	TRBV2	many	TRBJ2-3	CASIASESTDTQYF	TGTGCCAGCATCGCTAGCGAAAGCACAGATACGCAGTATTTT
NA	TRBV5-1	many	TRBJ1-2	CASSFSGTNYGYTF	TGCGCCAGCAGCTTCTCCGGGACAAACTATGGCTACACCTTC
NA	TRBV20-1	many	TRBJ1-1	CSARGQVNTEAFF	TGCAGTGCTAGAGGACAGGTGAACACTGAAGCTTTCTTT
NA	TRBV20-1	NA	TRBJ2-6	CSATSGGANVLTF	TGCAGTGCCACCTCGGGTGGGGCCAACGTCCTGACTTTC
TRBD1	TRBV18	many	TRBJ2-7	CASSPQKGQGEQYF	TGTGCCAGCTCACCACAGAAGGGACAGGGAGAGCAGTACTTC
NA	TRBV4-2	NA	TRBJ2-2	CASSQVGAFEGGTGELFF	TGTGCCAGCAGCCAAGTCGGAGCTTTCGAGGGGGGCACCGGGGAGCTGTTTTTT
NA	TRBV10-2	many	TRBJ2-5	CASSLKGGNYQETQYF	TGCGCCAGCAGCCTCAAGGGCGGGAACTACCAAGAGACCCAGTACTTC
TRBD1	TRBV12-3/TRBV12-4	NA	TRBJ1-2	CASSSYRGHSYTF	TGTGCCAGCAGTTCATACAGGGGGCATAGCTACACCTTC
TRBD2	TRBV7-2	many	TRBJ2-1	CASSPLLAGGYNEQFF	TGTGCCAGCAGCCCCCTCCTAGCGGGGGGGTACAATGAGCAGTTCTTC
TRBD2	TRBV5-6	many	TRBJ2-1	CASTGTSGFDNEQFF	TGTGCCAGCACCGGGACTAGCGGTTTTGACAATGAGCAGTTCTTC
TRBD2	TRBV20-1	few	TRBJ2-1	CSAGMSGKAYNEQFF	TGCAGTGCTGGGATGAGCGGGAAAGCCTACAATGAGCAGTTCTTC
TRBD1	TRBV3-1	many	TRBJ1-1	CASSRPTGLGTEAFF	TGTGCCAGCAGCCGACCGACAGGGTTGGGCACTGAAGCTTTCTTT
NA	TRBV15	many	TRBJ2-1	CATSRVKGGASYNEQFF	TGTGCCACCAGCAGAGTTAAAGGGGGGGCATCCTACAATGAGCAGTTCTTC
NA	TRBV7-2	many	TRBJ1-1	CASSLAPRQGMNTEAFF	TGTGCCAGCAGCTTAGCCCCTAGACAAGGGATGAACACTGAAGCTTTCTTT
TRBD1	TRBV10-3	many	TRBJ1-1	CATLDRAGSEAFF	TGTGCCACCCTGGACAGGGCGGGTAGTGAAGCTTTCTTT
NA	TRBV20-1	many	TRBJ2-1	CSARRDSTGNEQFF	TGCAGTGCTAGGCGGGACAGTACTGGCAATGAGCAGTTCTTC
NA	TRBV28	many	TRBJ1-6	CASQFAGSSYNSPLHF	TGTGCCAGCCAGTTTGCGGGGAGCTCCTATAATTCACCCCTCCACTTT
TRBD1	TRBV4-3	many	TRBJ1-5	CASSQGVGTGNYQPQHF	TGCGCCAGCAGCCAAGGGGTCGGGACAGGGAATTATCAGCCCCAGCATTTT
NA	TRBV7-9	many	TRBJ2-3	CASNRDQFTDTQYF	TGTGCCAGCAACCGGGACCAATTCACAGATACGCAGTATTTT
TRBD2	TRBV5-1	many	TRBJ2-2	CASSLGLAVNTGELFF	TGCGCCAGCAGCTTGGGACTAGCGGTGAACACCGGGGAGCTGTTTTTT
NA	TRBV7-2	many	TRBJ1-1	CASSLSRESTEAFF	TGTGCCAGCAGCTTAAGCAGGGAGAGCACTGAAGCTTTCTTT
TRBD1	TRBV6-5	many	TRBJ1-4	CASRQGVRSNEKLFF	TGTGCCAGTCGACAGGGCGTTCGGAGTAATGAAAAACTGTTTTTT
NA	TRBV12-3/TRBV12-4	many	TRBJ1-1	CASSRRGTEAFF	TGTGCCAGCAGCCGCAGGGGCACTGAAGCTTTCTTT
TRBD1	TRBV5-6	many	TRBJ1-1	CASSWGQGVSEAFF	TGTGCCAGCAGCTGGGGACAGGGAGTATCTGAAGCTTTCTTT
NA	TRBV7-9	many	TRBJ2-1	CASSSRGDYNEQFF	TGTGCCAGCAGCTCGAGGGGGGATTACAATGAGCAGTTCTTC
TRBD2	TRBV3-1	few	TRBJ2-5	CASSQDRPSGRRETQYF	TGTGCCAGCAGCCAAGATAGGCCTAGCGGGAGGCGAGAGACCCAGTACTTC
TRBD2	TRBV5-1	many	TRBJ2-1	CASSAGTSPVNEQFF	TGCGCCAGCAGCGCCGGGACTAGTCCTGTTAATGAGCAGTTCTTC
NA	TRBV28	many	TRBJ1-1	CASSLVDTEAFF	TGTGCCAGCAGTTTAGTGGACACTGAAGCTTTCTTT
NA	TRBV29-1	NA	TRBJ1-2	CSVGPLDNYGYTF	TGCAGCGTTGGGCCTTTAGATAACTATGGCTACACCTTC
NA	TRBV12-3/TRBV12-4	many	TRBJ1-1	CASSLLSGRRTEAFF	TGTGCCAGCAGTTTATTGTCAGGGCGGCGTACTGAAGCTTTCTTT
NA	TRBV20-1	many	TRBJ1-5	CSARDFVRRSDQPQHF	TGCAGTGCTAGAGATTTCGTCAGAAGGAGCGATCAGCCCCAGCATTTT
TRBD1	TRBV7-2	many	TRBJ1-2	CASSLGGTDFGYTF	TGTGCCAGCAGTCTAGGGGGGACAGACTTTGGCTACACCTTC
TRBD2	TRBV20-1	many	TRBJ2-1	CSAPKPTRSGRSYNEQFF	TGCAGTGCTCCCAAGCCCACCCGTAGCGGGAGATCCTACAATGAGCAGTTCTTC
TRBD1	TRBV5-1	many	TRBJ1-1	CASSYYRGGTEAFF	TGCGCCAGCAGCTACTACAGGGGAGGCACTGAAGCTTTCTTT
TRBD2	TRBV20-1	NA	TRBJ2-7	CSARDLEREESEQYF	TGCAGTGCTAGAGATCTGGAGCGGGAGGAAAGCGAGCAGTACTTC